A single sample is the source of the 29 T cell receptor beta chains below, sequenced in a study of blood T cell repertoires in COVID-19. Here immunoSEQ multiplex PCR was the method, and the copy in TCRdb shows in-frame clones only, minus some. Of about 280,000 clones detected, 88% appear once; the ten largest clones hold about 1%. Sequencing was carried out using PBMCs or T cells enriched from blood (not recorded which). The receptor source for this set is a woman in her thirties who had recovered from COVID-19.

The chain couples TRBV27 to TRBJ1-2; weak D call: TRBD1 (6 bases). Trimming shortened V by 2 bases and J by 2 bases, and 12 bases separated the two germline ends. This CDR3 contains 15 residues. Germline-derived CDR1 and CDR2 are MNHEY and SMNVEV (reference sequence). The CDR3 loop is CASSLARGRNYGYTF. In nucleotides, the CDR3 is TGTGCCAGCAGTTTAGCCAGGGGACGGAACTATGGCTACACCTTC.

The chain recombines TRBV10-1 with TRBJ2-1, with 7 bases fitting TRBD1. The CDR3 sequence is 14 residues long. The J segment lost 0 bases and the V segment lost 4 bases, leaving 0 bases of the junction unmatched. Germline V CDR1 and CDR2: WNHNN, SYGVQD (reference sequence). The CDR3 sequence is CASSGDSSYNEQFF. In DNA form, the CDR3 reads TGCGCCAGCAGTGGGGACAGCTCCTACAATGAGCAGTTCTTC.

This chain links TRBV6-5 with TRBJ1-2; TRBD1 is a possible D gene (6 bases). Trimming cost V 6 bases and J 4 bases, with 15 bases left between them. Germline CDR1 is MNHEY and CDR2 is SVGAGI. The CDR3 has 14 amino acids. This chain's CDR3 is CASRQGPTLYGYTF. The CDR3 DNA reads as TGTGCCAGCAGACAGGGACCGACCCTCTATGGCTACACCTTC.

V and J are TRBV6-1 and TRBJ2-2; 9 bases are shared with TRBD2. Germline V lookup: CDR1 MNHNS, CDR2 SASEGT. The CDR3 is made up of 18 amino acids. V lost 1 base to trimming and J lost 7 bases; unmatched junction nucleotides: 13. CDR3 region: CASSEEGGLAGINGELFF. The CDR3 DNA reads TGTGCCAGCAGTGAAGAAGGGGGGCTAGCGGGAATCAACGGGGAGCTGTTTTTT.

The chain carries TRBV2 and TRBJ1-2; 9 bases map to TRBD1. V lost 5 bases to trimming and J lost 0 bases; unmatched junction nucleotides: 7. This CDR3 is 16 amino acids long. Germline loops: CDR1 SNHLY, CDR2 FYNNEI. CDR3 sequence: CASSTSRDRANYGYTF. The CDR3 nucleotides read TGTGCCAGCAGTACCTCTCGGGACAGGGCTAACTATGGCTACACCTTC. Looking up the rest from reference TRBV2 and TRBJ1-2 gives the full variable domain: EPEVTQTPSHQVTQMGQEVILRCVPISNHLYFYWYRQILGQKVEFLVSFYNNEISEKSEIFDDQFSVERPDGSNFTLKIRSTKLEDSAMYFCASSTSRDRANYGYTFGSGTRLTVV.

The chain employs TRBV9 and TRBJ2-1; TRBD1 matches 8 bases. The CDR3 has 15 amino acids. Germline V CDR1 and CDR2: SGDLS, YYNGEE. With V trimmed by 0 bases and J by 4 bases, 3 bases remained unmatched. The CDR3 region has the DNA TGTGCCAGCAGCGTAGGCCAGGGGGCGTACAATGAGCAGTTCTTC. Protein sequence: CASSVGQGAYNEQFF.

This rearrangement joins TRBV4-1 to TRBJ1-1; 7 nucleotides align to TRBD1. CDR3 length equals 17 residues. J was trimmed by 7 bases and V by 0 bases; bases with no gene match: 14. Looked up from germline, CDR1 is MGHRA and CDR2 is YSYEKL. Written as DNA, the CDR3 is TGCGCCAGCAGCCAAGATCAGAGGGGGCGAGGATACAGTGAAGCTTTCTTT. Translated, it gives CASSQDQRGRGYSEAFF.

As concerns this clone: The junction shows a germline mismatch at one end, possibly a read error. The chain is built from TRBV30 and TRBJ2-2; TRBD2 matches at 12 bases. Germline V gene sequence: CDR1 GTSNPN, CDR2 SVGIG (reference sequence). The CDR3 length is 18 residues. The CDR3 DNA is TGTGCCTGGAGTGTACTAGCGGGGGGATTGGCGGACACCGGGCAGCTGTTTTTT. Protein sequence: CAWSVLAGGLADTGQLFF.

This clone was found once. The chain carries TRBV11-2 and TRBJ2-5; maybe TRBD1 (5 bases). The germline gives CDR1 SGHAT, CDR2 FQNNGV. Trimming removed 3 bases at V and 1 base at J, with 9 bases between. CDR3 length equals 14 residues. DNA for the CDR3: TGTGCCAGCAGCTTTAGGGGATTCCAAGAGACCCAGTACTTC. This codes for CASSFRGFQETQYF.

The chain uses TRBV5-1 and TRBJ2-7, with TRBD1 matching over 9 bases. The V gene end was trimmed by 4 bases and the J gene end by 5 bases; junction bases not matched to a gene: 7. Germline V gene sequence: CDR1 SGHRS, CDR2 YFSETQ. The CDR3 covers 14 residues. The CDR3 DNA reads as TGCGCCAGCAGCCCGGGACAGGGCTTACACGAGCAGTACTTC. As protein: CASSPGQGLHEQYF.

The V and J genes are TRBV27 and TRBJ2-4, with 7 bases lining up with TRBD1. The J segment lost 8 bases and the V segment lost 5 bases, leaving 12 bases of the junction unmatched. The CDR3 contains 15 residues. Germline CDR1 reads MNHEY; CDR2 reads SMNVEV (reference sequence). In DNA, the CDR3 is TGTGCCAGCAGTCCCGACCCGACAGGGTGGGACATTCAGTACTTC. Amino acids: CASSPDPTGWDIQYF.

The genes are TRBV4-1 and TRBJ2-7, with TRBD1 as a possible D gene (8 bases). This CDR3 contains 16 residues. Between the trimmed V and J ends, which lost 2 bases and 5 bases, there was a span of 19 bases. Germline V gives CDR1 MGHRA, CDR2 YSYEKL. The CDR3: CASSQTGGRLADEQYF. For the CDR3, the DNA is TGCGCCAGCAGCCAAACAGGGGGGAGGCTAGCGGACGAGCAGTACTTC.

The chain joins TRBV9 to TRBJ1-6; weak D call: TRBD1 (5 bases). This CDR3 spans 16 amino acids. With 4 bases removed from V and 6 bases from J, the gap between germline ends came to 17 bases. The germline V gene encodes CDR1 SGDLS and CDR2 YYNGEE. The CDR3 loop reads CASSPVGQGGNSPLHF. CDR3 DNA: TGTGCCAGCAGCCCTGTTGGCCAGGGAGGTAATTCACCCCTCCACTTT.

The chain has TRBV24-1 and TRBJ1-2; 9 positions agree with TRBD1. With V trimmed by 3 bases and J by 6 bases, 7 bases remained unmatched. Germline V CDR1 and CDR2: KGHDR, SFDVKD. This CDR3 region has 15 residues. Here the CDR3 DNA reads TGTGCCACCAGTGATCCCTCCGACAGGGGGAATGGCTACACCTTC. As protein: CATSDPSDRGNGYTF.

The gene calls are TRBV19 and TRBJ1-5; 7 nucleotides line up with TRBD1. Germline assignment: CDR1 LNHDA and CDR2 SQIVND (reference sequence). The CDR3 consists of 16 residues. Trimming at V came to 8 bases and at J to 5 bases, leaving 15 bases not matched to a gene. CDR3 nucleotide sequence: TGTGCCAGTTCATCGGGTAGGGGGCTCGGGGATCAGCCCCAGCATTTT. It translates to CASSSGRGLGDQPQHF.

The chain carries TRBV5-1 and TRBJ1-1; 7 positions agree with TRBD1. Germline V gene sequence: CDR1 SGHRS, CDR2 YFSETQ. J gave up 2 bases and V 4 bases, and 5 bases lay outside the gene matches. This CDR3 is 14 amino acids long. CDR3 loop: CASSKDRANTEAFF. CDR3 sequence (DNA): TGCGCCAGCAGCAAAGACAGGGCAAACACTGAAGCTTTCTTT.

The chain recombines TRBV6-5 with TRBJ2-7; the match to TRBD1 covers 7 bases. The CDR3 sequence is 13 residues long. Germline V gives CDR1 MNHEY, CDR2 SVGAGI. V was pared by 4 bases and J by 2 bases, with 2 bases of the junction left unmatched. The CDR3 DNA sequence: TGTGCCAGCAGTTGGGGACAGACCTACGAGCAGTACTTC. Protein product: CASSWGQTYEQYF.

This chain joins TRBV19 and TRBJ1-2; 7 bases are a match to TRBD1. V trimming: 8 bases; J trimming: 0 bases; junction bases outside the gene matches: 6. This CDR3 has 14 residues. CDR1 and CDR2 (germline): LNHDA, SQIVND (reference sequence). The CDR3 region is CASFRTGANYGYTF. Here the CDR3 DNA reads TGTGCCAGTTTTCGGACAGGAGCTAACTATGGCTACACCTTC.

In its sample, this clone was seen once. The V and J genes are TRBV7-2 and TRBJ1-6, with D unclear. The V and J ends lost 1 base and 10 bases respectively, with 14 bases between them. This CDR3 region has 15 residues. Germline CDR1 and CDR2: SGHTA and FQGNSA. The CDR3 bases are TGTGCCAGCAGCTTAGGACCGGGTTCCAGATCACCCCTCCACTTT. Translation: CASSLGPGSRSPLHF.

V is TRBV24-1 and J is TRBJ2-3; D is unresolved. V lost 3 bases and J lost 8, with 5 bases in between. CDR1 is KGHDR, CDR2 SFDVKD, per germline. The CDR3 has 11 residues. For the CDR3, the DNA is TGTGCCACCAGTGATCCGTTTACGCAGTATTTT. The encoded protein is CATSDPFTQYF.

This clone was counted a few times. DNA for the CDR3: TGTGCCAGCAGTTTGCAGGGGGCTCTGGGCCGGCGGCCCCAGCATTTT. It encodes CASSLQGALGRRPQHF. The genes are TRBV27 and TRBJ1-5, with TRBD1 matching over 8 bases. CDR1 and CDR2 from the germline V gene are MNHEY and SMNVEV (reference sequence). Trimming cost V 3 bases and J 9 bases; bases outside gene matches: 13. This CDR3 contains 16 residues.

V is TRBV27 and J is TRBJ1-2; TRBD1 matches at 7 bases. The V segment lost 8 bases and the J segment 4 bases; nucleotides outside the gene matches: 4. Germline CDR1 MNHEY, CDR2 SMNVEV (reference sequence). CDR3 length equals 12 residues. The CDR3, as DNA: TGTGCCAGCCTGGACAGGACCTATGGCTACACCTTC. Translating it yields CASLDRTYGYTF.

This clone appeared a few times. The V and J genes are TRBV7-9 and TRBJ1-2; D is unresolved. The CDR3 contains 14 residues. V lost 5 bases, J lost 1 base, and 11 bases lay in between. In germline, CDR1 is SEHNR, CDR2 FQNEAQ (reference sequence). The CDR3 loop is CASSGFQVNYGYTF. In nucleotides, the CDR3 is TGTGCCAGCAGCGGCTTCCAGGTTAACTATGGCTACACCTTC. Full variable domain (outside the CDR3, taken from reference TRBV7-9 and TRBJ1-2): DTGVSQNPRHKITKRGQNVTFRCDPISEHNRLYWYRQTLGQGPEFLTYFQNEAQLEKSRLLSDRFSAERPKGSFSTLEIQRTEQGDSAMYLCASSGFQVNYGYTFGSGTRLTVV.

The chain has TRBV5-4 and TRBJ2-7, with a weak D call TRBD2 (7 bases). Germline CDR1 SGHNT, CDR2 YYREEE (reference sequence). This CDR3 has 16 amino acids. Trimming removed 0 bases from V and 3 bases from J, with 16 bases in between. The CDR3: CASSLADGGPIYEQYF. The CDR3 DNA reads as TGTGCCAGCAGCTTGGCCGACGGGGGGCCAATCTACGAGCAGTACTTC.

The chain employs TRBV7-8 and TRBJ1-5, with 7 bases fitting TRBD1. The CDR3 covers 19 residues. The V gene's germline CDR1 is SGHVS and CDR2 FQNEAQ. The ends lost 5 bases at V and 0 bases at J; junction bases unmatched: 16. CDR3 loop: CASSPLLRQGRYSNQPQHF. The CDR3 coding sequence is TGTGCCAGCAGCCCCTTACTTCGACAGGGCAGATATAGCAATCAGCCCCAGCATTTT.

The CDR3 is CASSSSGRSYEQYF. CDR3 nucleotide sequence: TGTGCCAGCAGTTCTAGCGGGAGGAGCTACGAGCAGTACTTC. This chain connects TRBV28 to TRBJ2-7; 11 nucleotides match TRBD2. The CDR3 totals 14 residues. CDR1 MDHEN and CDR2 SYDVKM come from the germline V gene. The V and J ends lost 4 bases and 3 bases, in that order; junction bases with no gene match: 2.

CDR3 sequence reads: CASSGRGQRLSLNTEAFF. DNA for the CDR3: TGTGCCAGCAGTGGTCGGGGACAGCGTCTCTCTCTGAACACTGAAGCTTTCTTT. J is TRBJ1-1 and V is TRBV28, with TRBD1 matching over 7 bases. Germline V CDR1 and CDR2: MDHEN, SYDVKM. After removal of 5 bases from V and 0 bases from J, the junction contained 15 bases not matched to a gene. The CDR3 covers 18 residues.

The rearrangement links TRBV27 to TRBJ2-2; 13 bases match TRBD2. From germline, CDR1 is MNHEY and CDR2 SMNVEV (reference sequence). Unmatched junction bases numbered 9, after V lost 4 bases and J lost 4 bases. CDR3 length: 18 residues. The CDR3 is CASSSTSGRSRLTGELFF. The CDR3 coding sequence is TGTGCCAGCAGTTCGACTAGCGGGAGGTCGAGGCTCACCGGGGAGCTGTTTTTT.

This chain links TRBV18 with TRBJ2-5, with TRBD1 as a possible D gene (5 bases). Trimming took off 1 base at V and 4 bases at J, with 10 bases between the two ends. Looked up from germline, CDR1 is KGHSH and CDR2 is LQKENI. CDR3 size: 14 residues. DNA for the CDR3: TGTGCCAGCTCACCACAGGGGTGGGCAGAGACCCAGTACTTC. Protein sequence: CASSPQGWAETQYF. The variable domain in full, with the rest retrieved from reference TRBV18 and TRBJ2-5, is NAGVMQNPRHLVRRRGQEARLRCSPMKGHSHVYWYRQLPEEGLKFMVYLQKENIIDESGMPKERFSAEFPKEGPSILRIQQVVRGDSAAYFCASSPQGWAETQYFGPGTRLLVL.